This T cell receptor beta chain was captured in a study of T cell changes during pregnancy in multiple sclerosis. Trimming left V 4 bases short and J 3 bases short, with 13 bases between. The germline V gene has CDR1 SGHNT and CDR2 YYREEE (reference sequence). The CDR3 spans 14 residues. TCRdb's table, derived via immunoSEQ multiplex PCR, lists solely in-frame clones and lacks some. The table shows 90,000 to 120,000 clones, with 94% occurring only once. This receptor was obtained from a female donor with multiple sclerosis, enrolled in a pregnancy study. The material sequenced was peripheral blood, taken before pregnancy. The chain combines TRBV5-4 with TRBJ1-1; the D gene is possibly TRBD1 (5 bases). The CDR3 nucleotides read TGTGCCAGCAGCGGGGTGCCGGGGGACACTGAAGCTTTCTTT. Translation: CASSGVPGDTEAFF.